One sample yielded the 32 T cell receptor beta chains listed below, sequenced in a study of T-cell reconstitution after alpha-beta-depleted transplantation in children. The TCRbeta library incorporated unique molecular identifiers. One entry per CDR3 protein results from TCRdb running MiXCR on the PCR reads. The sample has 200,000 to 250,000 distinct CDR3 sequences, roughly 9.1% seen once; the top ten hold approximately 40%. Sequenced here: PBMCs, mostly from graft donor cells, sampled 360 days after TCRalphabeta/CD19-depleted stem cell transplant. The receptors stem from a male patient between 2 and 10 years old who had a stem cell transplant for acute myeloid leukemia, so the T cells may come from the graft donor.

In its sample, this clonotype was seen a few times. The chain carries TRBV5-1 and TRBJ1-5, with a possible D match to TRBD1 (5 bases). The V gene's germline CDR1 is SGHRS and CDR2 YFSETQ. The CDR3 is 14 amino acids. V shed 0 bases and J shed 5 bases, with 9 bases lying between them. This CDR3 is CASSLAGIDQPQHF. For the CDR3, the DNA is TGCGCCAGCAGCTTGGCAGGGATTGATCAGCCCCAGCATTTT.

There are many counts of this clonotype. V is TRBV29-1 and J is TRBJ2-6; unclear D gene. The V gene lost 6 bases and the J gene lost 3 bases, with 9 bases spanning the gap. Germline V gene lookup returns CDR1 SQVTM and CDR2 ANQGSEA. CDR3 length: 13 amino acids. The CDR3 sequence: CSVVRLGANVLTF. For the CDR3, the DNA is TGCAGCGTCGTGAGGCTTGGGGCCAACGTCCTGACTTTC.

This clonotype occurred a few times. The CDR3 DNA is TGCGCCAGCAGCAGGAACTACAATGAGCAGTTCTTC. As protein: CASSRNYNEQFF. This chain connects TRBV5-1 to TRBJ2-1; D gene ambiguous. The CDR3 contains 12 residues. V was cut by 4 bases and J by 3 bases, with 5 bases left in between. Germline lookup yields CDR1 SGHRS and CDR2 YFSETQ. Together with reference TRBV5-1 and TRBJ2-1, the CDR3 gives the full variable domain: KAGVTQTPRYLIKTRGQQVTLSCSPISGHRSVSWYQQTPGQGLQFLFEYFSETQRNKGNFPGRFSGRQFSNSRSEMNVSTLELGDSALYLCASSRNYNEQFFGPGTRLTVL.

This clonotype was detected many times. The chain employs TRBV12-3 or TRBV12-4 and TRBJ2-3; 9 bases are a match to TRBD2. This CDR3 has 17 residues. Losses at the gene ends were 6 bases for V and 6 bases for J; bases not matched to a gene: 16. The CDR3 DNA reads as TGTGCCAGCAGCCGAAATTCCGCGGGGGGGTCCGTGGATACGCAGTATTTT. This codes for CASSRNSAGGSVDTQYF.

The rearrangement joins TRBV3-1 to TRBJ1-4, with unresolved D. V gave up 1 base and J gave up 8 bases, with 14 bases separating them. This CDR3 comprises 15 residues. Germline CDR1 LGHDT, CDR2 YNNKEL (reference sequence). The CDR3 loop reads CASSQGGSAGEKLFF. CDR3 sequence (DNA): TGTGCCAGCAGCCAAGGTGGTTCCGCTGGAGAAAAACTGTTTTTT.

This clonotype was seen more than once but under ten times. Here the CDR3 reads CASSQVSPPGGLVAYNEQFF. The CDR3 region has the DNA TGTGCCAGCAGCCAAGTCAGCCCCCCTGGGGGACTAGTGGCCTACAATGAGCAGTTCTTC. The chain uses TRBV14 and TRBJ2-1; 8 nucleotides match TRBD2. This CDR3 is built from 20 residues. The germline V gene has CDR1 SGHDN and CDR2 FVKESK. J gave up 2 bases and V 1 base, and 16 bases lay outside the gene matches.

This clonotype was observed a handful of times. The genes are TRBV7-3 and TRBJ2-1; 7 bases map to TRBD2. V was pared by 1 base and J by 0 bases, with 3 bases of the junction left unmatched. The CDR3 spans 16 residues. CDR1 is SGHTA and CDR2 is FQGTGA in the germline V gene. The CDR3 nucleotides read TGTGCCAGCAGCTTAAAAGCGGGGCCCTCCTACAATGAGCAGTTCTTC. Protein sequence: CASSLKAGPSYNEQFF.

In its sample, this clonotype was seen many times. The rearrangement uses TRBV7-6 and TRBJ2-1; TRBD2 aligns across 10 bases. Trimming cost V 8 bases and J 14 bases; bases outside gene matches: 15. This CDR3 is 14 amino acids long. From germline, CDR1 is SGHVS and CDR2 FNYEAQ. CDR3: CASEERTSGNPEFF. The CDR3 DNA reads TGTGCCAGCGAAGAGAGAACTAGCGGGAACCCCGAGTTCTTC.

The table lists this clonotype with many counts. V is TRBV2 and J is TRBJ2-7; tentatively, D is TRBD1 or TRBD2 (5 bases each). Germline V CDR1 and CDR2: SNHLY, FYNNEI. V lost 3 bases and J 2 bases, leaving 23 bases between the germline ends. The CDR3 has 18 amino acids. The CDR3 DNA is TGTGCCAGCAGTGATAGGGGTTTGGTCTACGACTATACCTACGAGCAGTACTTC. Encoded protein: CASSDRGLVYDYTYEQYF.

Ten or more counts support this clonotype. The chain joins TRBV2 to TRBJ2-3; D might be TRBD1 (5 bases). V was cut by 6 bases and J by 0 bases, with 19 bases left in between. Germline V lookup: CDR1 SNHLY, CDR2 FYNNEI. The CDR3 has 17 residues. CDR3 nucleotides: TGTGCCAGCAGGGTTAGCAGGGCTCCCCAAAGCACAGATACGCAGTATTTT. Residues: CASRVSRAPQSTDTQYF.

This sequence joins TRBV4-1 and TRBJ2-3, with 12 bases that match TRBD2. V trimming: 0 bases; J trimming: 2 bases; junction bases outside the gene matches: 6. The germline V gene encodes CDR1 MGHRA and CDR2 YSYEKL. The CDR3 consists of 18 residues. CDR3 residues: CASSQENRLAGATDTQYF. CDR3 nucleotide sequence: TGCGCCAGCAGCCAAGAAAATCGACTAGCGGGGGCCACAGATACGCAGTATTTT.

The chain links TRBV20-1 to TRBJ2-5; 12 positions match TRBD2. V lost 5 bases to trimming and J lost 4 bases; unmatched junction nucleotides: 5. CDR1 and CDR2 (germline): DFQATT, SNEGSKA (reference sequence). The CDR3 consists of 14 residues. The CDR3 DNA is TGCAGTGCTCTAGCGGGAGGGCCTAGAGAGACCCAGTACTTC. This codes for CSALAGGPRETQYF.

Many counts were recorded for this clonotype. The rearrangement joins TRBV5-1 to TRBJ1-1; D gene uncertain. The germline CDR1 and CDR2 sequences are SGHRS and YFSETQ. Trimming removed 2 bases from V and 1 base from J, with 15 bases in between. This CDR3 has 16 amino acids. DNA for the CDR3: TGCGCCAGCAGCTTTAATGGACTCAGGAGGAACACTGAAGCTTTCTTT. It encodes CASSFNGLRRNTEAFF.

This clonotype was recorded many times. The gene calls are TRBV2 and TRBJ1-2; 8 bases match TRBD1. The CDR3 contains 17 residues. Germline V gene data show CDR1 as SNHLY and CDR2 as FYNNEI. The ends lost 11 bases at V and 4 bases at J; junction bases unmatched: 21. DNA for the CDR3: TGTGCCTTCTGTTTAATGGCACCGGGACAGGTGGGCTATGGCTACACCTTC. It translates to CAFCLMAPGQVGYGYTF.

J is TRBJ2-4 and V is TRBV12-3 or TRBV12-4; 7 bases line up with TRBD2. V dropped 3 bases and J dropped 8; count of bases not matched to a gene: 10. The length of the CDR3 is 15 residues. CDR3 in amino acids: CASSFWAGVPDIQYF. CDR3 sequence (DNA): TGTGCCAGCAGTTTTTGGGCGGGGGTACCGGACATTCAGTACTTC.

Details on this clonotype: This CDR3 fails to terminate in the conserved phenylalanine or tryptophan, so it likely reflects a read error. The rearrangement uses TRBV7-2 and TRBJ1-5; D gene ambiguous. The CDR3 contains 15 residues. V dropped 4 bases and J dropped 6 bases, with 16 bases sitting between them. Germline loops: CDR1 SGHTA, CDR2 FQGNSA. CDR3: CASSSNSRRGQPQHC. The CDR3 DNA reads TGTGCCAGCAGCTCGAACAGTCGGCGTGGTCAGCCCCAGCATTGT.

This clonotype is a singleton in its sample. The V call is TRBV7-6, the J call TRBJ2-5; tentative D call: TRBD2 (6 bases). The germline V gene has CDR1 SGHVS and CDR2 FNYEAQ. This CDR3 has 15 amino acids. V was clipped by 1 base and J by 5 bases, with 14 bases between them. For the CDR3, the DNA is TGTGCCAGCAGCTTAGTTGGAGGGGTGGTGGAGACCCAGTACTTC. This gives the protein CASSLVGGVVETQYF.

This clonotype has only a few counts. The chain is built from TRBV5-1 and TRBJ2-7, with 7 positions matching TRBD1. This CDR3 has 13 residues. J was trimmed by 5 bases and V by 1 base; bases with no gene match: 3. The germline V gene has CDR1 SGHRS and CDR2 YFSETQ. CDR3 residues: CASSLTGENEQYV. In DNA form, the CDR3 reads TGCGCCAGCAGCTTGACAGGGGAGAACGAGCAGTACGTC.

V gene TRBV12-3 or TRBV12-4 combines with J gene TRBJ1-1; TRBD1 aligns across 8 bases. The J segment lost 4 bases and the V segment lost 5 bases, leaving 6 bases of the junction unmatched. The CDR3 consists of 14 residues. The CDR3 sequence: CASSKPTGGTEAFF. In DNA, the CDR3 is TGTGCCAGCAGTAAACCCACAGGGGGCACTGAAGCTTTCTTT.

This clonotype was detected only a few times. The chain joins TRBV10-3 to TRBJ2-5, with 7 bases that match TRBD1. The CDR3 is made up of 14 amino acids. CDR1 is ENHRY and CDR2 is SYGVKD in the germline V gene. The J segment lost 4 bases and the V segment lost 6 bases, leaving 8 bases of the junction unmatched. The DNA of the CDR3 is TGTGCCATCAGGGAGACAGGGTTTGGAGAGACCCAGTACTTC. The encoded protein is CAIRETGFGETQYF.

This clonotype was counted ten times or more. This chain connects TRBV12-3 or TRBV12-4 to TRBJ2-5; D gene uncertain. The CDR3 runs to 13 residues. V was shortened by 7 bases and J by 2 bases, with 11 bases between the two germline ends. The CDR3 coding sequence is TGTGCCAGCAACACCGCAGGACAAGAGACCCAGTACTTC. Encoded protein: CASNTAGQETQYF.

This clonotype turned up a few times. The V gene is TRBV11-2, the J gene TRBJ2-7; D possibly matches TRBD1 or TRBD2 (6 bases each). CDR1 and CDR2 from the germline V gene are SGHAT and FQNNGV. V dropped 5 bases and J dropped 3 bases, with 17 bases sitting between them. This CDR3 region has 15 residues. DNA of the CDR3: TGTGCCAGCAGCCTAGGAGGGGACACTTACTACGAGCAGTACTTC. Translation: CASSLGGDTYYEQYF.

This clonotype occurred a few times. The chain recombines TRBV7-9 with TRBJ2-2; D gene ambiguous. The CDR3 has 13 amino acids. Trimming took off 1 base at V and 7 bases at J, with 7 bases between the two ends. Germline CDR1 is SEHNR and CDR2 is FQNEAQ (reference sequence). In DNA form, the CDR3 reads TGTGCCAGCAGCTTAGGGTCGAGCGGGGAGCTGTTTTTT. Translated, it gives CASSLGSSGELFF. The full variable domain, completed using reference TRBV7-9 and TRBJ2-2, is DTGVSQNPRHKITKRGQNVTFRCDPISEHNRLYWYRQTLGQGPEFLTYFQNEAQLEKSRLLSDRFSAERPKGSFSTLEIQRTEQGDSAMYLCASSLGSSGELFFGEGSRLTVL.

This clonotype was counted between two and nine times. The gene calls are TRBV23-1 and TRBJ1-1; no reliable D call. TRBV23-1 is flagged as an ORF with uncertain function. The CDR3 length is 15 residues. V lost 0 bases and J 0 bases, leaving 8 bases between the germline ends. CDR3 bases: TGCGCCAGCAGTCAATCCCCCCGCTTGAACACTGAAGCTTTCTTT. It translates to CASSQSPRLNTEAFF.

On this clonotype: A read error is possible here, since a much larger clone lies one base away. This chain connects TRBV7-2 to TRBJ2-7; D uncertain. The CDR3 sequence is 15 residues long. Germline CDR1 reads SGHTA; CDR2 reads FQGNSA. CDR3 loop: CASSLAGIATYKQYF. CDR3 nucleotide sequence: TGTGCCAGCAGCTTAGCGGGGATTGCTACCTACAAGCAGTACTTC.

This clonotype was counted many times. The CDR3 is CASSPQGSSYNEQFF. The CDR3 nucleotides are TGTGCCAGCAGTCCTCAGGGATCCTCCTACAATGAGCAGTTCTTC. The V and J genes are TRBV12-3 or TRBV12-4 and TRBJ2-1; tentatively, D is TRBD1 (5 bases). The CDR3 runs 15 residues. Trimming shortened V by 5 bases and J by 0 bases, and 11 bases separated the two germline ends.

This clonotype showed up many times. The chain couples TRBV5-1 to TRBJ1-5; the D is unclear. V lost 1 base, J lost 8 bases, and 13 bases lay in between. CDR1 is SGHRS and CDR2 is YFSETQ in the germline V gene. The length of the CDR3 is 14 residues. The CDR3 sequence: CASSLHGGLEPQHF. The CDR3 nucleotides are TGCGCCAGCAGCTTGCATGGAGGGCTGGAGCCCCAGCATTTT.

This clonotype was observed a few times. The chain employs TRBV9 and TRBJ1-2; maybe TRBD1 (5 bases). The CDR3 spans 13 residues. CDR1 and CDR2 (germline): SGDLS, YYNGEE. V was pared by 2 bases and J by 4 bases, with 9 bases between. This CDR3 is CASSVSGGYGYTF. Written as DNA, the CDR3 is TGTGCCAGCAGCGTTTCCGGGGGCTATGGCTACACCTTC.

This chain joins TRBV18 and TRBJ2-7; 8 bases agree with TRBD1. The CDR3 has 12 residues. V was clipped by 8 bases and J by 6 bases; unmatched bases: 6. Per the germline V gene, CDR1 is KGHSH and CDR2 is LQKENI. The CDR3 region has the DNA TGTGCCAGCGCTTCAGGGGGCTCCGAGCAGTACGTC. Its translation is CASASGGSEQYV.

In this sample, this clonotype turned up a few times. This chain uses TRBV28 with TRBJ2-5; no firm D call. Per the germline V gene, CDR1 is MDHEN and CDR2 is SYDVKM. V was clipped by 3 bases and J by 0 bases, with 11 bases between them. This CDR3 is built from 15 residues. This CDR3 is CASSFIATDQETQYF. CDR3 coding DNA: TGTGCCAGCAGTTTTATTGCCACAGACCAAGAGACCCAGTACTTC.

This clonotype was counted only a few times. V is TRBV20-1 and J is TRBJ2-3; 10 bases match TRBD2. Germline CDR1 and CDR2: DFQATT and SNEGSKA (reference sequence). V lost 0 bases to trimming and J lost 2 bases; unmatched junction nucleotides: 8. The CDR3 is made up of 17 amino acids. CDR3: CSAREGSGGPYTDTQYF. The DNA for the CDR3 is TGCAGTGCTAGAGAAGGTAGCGGGGGGCCTTACACAGATACGCAGTATTTT.

Written as DNA, the CDR3 is TGCGCCAGCAGCTTGCCGCCGACAGGCTCATACGAGCAGTACTTC. Its protein product is CASSLPPTGSYEQYF. The chain employs TRBV5-1 and TRBJ2-7, with D maybe TRBD1 (6 bases). Germline V gene lookup returns CDR1 SGHRS and CDR2 YFSETQ. The CDR3 covers 15 residues. Trimming left V 1 base short and J 4 bases short, with 15 bases between.